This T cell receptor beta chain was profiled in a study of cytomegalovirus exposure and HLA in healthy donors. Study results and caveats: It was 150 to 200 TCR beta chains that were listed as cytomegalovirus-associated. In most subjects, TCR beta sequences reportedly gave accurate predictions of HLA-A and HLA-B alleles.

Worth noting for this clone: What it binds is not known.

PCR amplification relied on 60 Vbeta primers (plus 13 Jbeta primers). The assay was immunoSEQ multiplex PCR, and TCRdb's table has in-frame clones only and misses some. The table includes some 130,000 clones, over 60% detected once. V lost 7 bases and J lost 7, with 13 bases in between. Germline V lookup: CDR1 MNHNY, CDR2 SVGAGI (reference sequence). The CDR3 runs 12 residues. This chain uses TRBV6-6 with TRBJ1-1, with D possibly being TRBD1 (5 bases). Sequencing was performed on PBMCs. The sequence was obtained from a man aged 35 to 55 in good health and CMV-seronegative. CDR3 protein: CASKVGADEAFF. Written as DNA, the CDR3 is TGTGCCAGCAAGGTTGGGGCGGATGAAGCTTTCTTT.